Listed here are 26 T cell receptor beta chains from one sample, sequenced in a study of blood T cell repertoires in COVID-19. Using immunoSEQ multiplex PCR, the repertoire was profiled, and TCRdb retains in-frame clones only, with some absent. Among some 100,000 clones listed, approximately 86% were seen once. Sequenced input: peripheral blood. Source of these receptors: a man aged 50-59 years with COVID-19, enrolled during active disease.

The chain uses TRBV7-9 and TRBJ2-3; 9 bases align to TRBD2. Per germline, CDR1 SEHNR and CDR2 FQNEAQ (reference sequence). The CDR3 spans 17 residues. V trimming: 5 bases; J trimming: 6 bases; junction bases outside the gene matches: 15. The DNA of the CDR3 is TGTGCCAGCAGCCCTCCCGGTGGAGCGGGGGGCCAGGATACGCAGTATTTT. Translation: CASSPPGGAGGQDTQYF.

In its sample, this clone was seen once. The CDR3 region is CASSAWDRGYEQYF. CDR3 DNA: TGTGCCAGCAGTGCCTGGGACAGGGGGTACGAGCAGTACTTC. V is TRBV2 and J is TRBJ2-7; 11 bases align to TRBD1. Germline-derived CDR1 and CDR2 are SNHLY and FYNNEI. V lost 4 bases and J lost 4; bases outside the gene matches: 3. The CDR3 is 14 amino acids. The full variable domain, in which reference TRBV2 and TRBJ2-7 provide the parts outside the CDR3, is EPEVTQTPSHQVTQMGQEVILRCVPISNHLYFYWYRQILGQKVEFLVSFYNNEISEKSEIFDDQFSVERPDGSNFTLKIRSTKLEDSAMYFCASSAWDRGYEQYFGPGTRLTVT.

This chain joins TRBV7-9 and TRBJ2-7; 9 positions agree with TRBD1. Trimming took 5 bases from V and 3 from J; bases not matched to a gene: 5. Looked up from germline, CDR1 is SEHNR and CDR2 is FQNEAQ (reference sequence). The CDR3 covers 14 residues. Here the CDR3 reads CASSTGQGNYEQYF. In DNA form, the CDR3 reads TGTGCCAGCAGCACGGGACAGGGTAACTACGAGCAGTACTTC.

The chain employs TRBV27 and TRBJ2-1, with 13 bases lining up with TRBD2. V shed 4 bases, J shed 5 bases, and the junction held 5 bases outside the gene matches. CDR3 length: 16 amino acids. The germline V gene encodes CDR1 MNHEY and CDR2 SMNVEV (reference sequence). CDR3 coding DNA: TGTGCCAGCAGTTCTCCGGGACTAGCGGGGAACAATGAGCAGTTCTTC. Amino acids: CASSSPGLAGNNEQFF.

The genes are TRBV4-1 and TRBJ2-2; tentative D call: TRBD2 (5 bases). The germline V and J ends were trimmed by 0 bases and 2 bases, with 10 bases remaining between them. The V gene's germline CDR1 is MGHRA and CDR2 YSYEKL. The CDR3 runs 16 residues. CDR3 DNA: TGCGCCAGCAGCCAAGACAAGAGGGCTAACACCGGGGAGCTGTTTTTT. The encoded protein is CASSQDKRANTGELFF.

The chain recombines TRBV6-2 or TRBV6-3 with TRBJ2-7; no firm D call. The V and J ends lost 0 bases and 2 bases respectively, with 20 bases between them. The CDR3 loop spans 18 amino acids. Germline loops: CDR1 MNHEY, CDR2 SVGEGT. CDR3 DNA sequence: TGTGCCAGCAGTTACTCGAAACTCGAACTTAGGCAGGCCTACGAGCAGTACTTC. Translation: CASSYSKLELRQAYEQYF.

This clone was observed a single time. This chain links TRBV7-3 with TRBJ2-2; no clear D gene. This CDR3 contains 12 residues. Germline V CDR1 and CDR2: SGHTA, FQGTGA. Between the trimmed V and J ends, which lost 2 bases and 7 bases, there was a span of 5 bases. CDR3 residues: CASSLELGELFF. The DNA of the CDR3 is TGTGCCAGCAGCTTAGAGCTCGGGGAGCTGTTTTTT.

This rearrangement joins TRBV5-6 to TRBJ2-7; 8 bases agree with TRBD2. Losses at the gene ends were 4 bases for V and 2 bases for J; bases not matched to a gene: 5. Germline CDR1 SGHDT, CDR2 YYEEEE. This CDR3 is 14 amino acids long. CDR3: CASSPGTRPYEQYF. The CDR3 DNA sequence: TGTGCCAGCAGCCCCGGGACTAGACCCTACGAGCAGTACTTC.

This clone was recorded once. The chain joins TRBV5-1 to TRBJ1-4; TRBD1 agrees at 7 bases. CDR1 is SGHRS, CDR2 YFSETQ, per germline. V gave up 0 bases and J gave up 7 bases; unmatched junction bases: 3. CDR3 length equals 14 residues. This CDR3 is CASSLVGGGEKLFF. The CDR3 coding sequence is TGCGCCAGCAGCTTGGTAGGGGGCGGTGAAAAACTGTTTTTT.

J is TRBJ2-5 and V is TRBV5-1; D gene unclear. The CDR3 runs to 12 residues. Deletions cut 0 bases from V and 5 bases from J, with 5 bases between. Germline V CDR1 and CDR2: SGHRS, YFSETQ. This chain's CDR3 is CASSLVLETQYF. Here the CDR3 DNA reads TGCGCCAGCAGCTTGGTATTGGAGACCCAGTACTTC. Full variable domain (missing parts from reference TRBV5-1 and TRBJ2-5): KAGVTQTPRYLIKTRGQQVTLSCSPISGHRSVSWYQQTPGQGLQFLFEYFSETQRNKGNFPGRFSGRQFSNSRSEMNVSTLELGDSALYLCASSLVLETQYFGPGTRLLVL.

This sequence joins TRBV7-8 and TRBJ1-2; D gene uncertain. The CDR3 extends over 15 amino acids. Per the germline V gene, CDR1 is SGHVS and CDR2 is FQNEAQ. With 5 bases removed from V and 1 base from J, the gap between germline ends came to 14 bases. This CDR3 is CASSPGGYSNYGYTF. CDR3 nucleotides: TGTGCCAGCAGCCCAGGAGGATACAGTAACTATGGCTACACCTTC.

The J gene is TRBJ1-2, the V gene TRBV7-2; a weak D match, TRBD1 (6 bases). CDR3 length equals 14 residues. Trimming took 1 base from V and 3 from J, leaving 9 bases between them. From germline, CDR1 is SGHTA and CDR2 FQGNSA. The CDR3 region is CASSLGGPDYGYTF. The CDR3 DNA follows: TGTGCCAGCAGCTTAGGGGGGCCCGACTATGGCTACACCTTC.

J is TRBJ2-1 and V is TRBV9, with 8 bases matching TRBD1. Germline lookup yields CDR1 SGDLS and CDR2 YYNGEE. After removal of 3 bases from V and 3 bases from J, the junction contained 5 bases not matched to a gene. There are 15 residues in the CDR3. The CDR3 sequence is CASSDDRGHYNEQFF. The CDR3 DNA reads TGTGCCAGCAGCGATGACAGGGGACACTACAATGAGCAGTTCTTC.

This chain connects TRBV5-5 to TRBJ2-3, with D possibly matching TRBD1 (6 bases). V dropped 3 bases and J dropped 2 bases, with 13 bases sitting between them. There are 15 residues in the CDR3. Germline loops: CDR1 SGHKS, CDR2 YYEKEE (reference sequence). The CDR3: CASSSRGWNTDTQYF. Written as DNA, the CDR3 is TGTGCCAGCAGCTCGAGGGGGTGGAACACAGATACGCAGTATTTT.

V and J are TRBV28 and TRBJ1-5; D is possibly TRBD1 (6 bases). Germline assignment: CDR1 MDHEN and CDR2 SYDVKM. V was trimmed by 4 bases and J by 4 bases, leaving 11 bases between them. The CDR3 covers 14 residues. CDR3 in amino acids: CASSSPTGNQPQHF. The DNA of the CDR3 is TGTGCCAGCAGTTCTCCGACAGGTAATCAGCCCCAGCATTTT. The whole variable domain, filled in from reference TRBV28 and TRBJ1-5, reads DVKVTQSSRYLVKRTGEKVFLECVQDMDHENMFWYRQDPGLGLRLIYFSYDVKMKEKGDIPEGYSVSREKKERFSLILESASTNQTSMYLCASSSPTGNQPQHFGDGTRLSIL.

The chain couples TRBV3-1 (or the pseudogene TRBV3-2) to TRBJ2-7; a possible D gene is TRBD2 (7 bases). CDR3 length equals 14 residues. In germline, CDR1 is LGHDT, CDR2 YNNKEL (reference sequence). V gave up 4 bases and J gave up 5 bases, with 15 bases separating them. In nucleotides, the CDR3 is TGTGCCAGCAGCCTGGGGGGGGGCGCTAACGAGCAGTACTTC. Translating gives CASSLGGGANEQYF.

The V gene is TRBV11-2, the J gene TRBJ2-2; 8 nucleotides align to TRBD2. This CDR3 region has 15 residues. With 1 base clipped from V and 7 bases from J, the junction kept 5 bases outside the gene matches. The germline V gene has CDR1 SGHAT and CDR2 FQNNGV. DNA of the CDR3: TGTGCCAGCAGCTTAGCGGGGGGGCTAGTCGGGGAGCTGTTTTTT. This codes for CASSLAGGLVGELFF.

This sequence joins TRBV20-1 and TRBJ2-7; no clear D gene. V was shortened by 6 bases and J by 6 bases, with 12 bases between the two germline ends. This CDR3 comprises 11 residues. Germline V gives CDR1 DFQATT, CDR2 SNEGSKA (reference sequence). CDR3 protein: CSASYLGEQYF. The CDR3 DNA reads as TGCAGTGCGTCGTACCTAGGCGAGCAGTACTTC.

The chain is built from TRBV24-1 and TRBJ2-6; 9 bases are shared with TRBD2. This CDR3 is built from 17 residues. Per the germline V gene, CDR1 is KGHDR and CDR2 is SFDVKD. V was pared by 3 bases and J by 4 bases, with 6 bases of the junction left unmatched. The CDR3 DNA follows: TGTGCCACCAGTGATCCGGCGGGGGGGACGGGGGCCAACGTCCTGACTTTC. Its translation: CATSDPAGGTGANVLTF.

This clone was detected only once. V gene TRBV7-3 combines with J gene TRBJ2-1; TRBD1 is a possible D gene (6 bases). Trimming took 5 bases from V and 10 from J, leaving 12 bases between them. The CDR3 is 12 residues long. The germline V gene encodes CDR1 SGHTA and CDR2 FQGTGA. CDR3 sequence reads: CASSPPGQEQFF. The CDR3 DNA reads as TGTGCCAGCAGCCCCCCAGGACAGGAGCAGTTCTTC.

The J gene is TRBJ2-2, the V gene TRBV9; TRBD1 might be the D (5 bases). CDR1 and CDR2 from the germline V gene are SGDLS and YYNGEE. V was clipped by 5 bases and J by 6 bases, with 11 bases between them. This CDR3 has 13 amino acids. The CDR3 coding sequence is TGTGCCAGCAGGAGTGGGGCCTCCGGGGAGCTGTTTTTT. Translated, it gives CASRSGASGELFF.

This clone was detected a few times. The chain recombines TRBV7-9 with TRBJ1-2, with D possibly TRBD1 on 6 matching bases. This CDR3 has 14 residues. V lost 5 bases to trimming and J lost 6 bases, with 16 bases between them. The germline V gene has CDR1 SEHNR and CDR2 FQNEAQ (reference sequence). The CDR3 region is CASSPLTGHDGYTF. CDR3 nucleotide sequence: TGTGCCAGCAGCCCTCTTACAGGGCACGATGGCTACACCTTC.

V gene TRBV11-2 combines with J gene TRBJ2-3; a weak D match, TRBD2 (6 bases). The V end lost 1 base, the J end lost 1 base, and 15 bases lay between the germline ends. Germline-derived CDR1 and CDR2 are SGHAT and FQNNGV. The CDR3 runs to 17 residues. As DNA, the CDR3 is TGTGCCAGCAGCTTAGTCTCGCGGGGATGGGGCACAGATACGCAGTATTTT. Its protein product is CASSLVSRGWGTDTQYF.

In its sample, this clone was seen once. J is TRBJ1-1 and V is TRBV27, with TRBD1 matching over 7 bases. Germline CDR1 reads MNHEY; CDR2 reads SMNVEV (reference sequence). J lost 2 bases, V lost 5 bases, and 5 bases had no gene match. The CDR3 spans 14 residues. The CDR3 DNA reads TGTGCCAGCAGTATGACAGGGCGCAACACTGAAGCTTTCTTT. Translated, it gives CASSMTGRNTEAFF.

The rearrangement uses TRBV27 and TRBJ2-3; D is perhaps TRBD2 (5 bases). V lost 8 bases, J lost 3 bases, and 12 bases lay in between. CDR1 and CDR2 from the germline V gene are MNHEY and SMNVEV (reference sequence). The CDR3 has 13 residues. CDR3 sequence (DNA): TGTGCCAGCGAGGGCTCTAATACAGATACGCAGTATTTT. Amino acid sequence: CASEGSNTDTQYF.

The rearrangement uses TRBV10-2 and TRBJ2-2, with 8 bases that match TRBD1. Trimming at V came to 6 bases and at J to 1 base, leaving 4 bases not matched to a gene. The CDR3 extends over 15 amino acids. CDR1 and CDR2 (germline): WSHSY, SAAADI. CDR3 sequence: CASSLGTGNTGELFF. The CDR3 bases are TGCGCCAGCAGCCTCGGGACAGGGAACACCGGGGAGCTGTTTTTT.